The 29 T cell receptor beta chains below come from one sample, sequenced in a study of shared clonotypes between healthy human individuals. Generated by immunoSEQ multiplex PCR, the TCRdb table keeps only in-frame clones and is missing some. The data show some 2.3 million clones, about 92% seen once. The material sequenced was naive CD4+ T cells from PBMCs. Sample subset: CD45RA+ positively selected. These receptors originate from a man younger than 35 in good health. Some clones in this sample may be carry-over from other donors' samples.

This sequence joins TRBV29-1 and TRBJ2-3, with D perhaps matching TRBD1 or TRBD2 (5 bases each). V lost 4 bases and J 0 bases, leaving 14 bases between the germline ends. Germline CDR1 SQVTM, CDR2 ANQGSEA. The CDR3 is made up of 15 amino acids. The CDR3 sequence: CSVAGEGRSTDTQYF. The CDR3 DNA is TGCAGCGTTGCCGGCGAGGGGAGAAGCACAGATACGCAGTATTTT.

V is TRBV6-1 and J is TRBJ2-3; no definite D call. CDR1 MNHNS and CDR2 SASEGT come from the germline V gene. The germline V and J ends were trimmed by 7 bases and 4 bases, with 9 bases remaining between them. This CDR3 has 12 residues. CDR3 loop: CASTHSSDTQYF. In nucleotides, the CDR3 is TGTGCCAGCACCCACAGTTCAGATACGCAGTATTTT.

The rearrangement joins TRBV15 to TRBJ2-1; TRBD2 is a possible D gene (6 bases). The V gene's germline CDR1 is LNHNV and CDR2 YYDKDF (reference sequence). This CDR3 region has 18 residues. Trimming pared 3 bases from V and 1 base from J, leaving 19 bases between. CDR3 protein: CATSSPMERGSSYNEQFF. In DNA form, the CDR3 reads TGTGCCACCAGCAGCCCTATGGAACGGGGGAGTTCCTACAATGAGCAGTTCTTC.

The chain links TRBV4-1 to TRBJ2-7; 10 nucleotides line up with TRBD2. The CDR3 consists of 15 residues. From germline, CDR1 is MGHRA and CDR2 YSYEKL. V dropped 0 bases and J dropped 7; count of bases not matched to a gene: 6. The DNA of the CDR3 is TGCGCCAGCAGCCAAGAAGGCCTAGCGGGGGTTGAGCAGTACTTC. Protein: CASSQEGLAGVEQYF.

This clone was observed once. V usage is TRBV11-3 and J usage is TRBJ2-1, with 7 bases lining up with TRBD2. The germline V gene has CDR1 SGHNT and CDR2 YENEEA. CDR3 length: 15 residues. Trimming removed 1 base from V and 6 bases from J; junction bases left unmatched: 6. Here the CDR3 reads CASSLVSGGGNEQFF. CDR3 DNA: TGTGCCAGCAGCTTAGTATCTGGGGGGGGCAATGAGCAGTTCTTC.

The chain uses TRBV6-5 and TRBJ2-3, with TRBD1 matching over 7 bases. J gave up 2 bases and V 6 bases, and 5 bases lay outside the gene matches. The CDR3 contains 14 residues. Per germline, CDR1 MNHEY and CDR2 SVGAGI. In DNA form, the CDR3 reads TGTGCCAGCAGACAGGGGCCCCTCACAGATACGCAGTATTTT. Protein sequence: CASRQGPLTDTQYF.

This CDR3 reads CSVASRWGQNTEAFF. For the CDR3, the DNA is TGCAGCGTTGCTTCTCGCTGGGGGCAGAACACTGAAGCTTTCTTT. This rearrangement joins TRBV29-1 to TRBJ1-1, with D perhaps matching TRBD1 (6 bases). Germline V CDR1 and CDR2: SQVTM, ANQGSEA. CDR3 length: 15 amino acids. Trimming left V 4 bases short and J 1 base short, with 16 bases between.

This chain joins TRBV7-9 and TRBJ2-5; D perhaps matches TRBD2 (6 bases). The CDR3 extends over 16 amino acids. Trimming took off 5 bases at V and 2 bases at J, with 18 bases between the two ends. Germline values: CDR1 SEHNR, CDR2 FQNEAQ (reference sequence). The CDR3 spells CASSRSLIAEQETQYF. The CDR3, as DNA: TGTGCCAGCAGCAGGTCGTTAATAGCGGAGCAAGAGACCCAGTACTTC.

V gene TRBV7-2 combines with J gene TRBJ2-5; 10 positions match TRBD2. With 5 bases clipped from V and 4 bases from J, the junction kept 16 bases outside the gene matches. The CDR3 consists of 18 residues. CDR1 is SGHTA, CDR2 FQGNSA, per germline. Here the CDR3 reads CASSIPGLAPDWGETQYF. As DNA, the CDR3 is TGTGCCAGCAGCATACCGGGACTAGCGCCAGATTGGGGAGAGACCCAGTACTTC.

V is TRBV10-1 and J is TRBJ2-7; no firm D call. The CDR3 sequence is 16 residues long. Germline CDR1 WNHNN, CDR2 SYGVQD (reference sequence). V lost 7 bases, J lost 7 bases, and 26 bases lay in between. The CDR3 region has the DNA TGCGCCAGCACCGAGTACAACAGTTTGGTTTCTCGGGAGCAGTACTTC. It encodes CASTEYNSLVSREQYF.

The V and J genes are TRBV2 and TRBJ2-1; 15 positions agree with TRBD2. Per the germline V gene, CDR1 is SNHLY and CDR2 is FYNNEI. This CDR3 has 15 residues. J was trimmed by 9 bases and V by 4 bases; bases with no gene match: 4. CDR3 protein: CASSGTSGRAGEQFF. CDR3 nucleotides: TGTGCCAGCAGTGGGACTAGCGGGAGGGCGGGTGAGCAGTTCTTC.

The chain has TRBV11-2 and TRBJ2-5, with D perhaps matching TRBD2 (5 bases). CDR1 is SGHAT, CDR2 FQNNGV, per germline. The CDR3 extends over 15 amino acids. Trimming stripped 5 bases from V and 5 bases from J, with 18 bases between. DNA for the CDR3: TGTGCCAGCAGCGGAGAGGGCTCAGCATGGGAGACCCAGTACTTC. Translation: CASSGEGSAWETQYF. Based on the CDR3 plus reference TRBV11-2 and TRBJ2-5, the full variable domain is EAGVAQSPRYKIIEKRQSVAFWCNPISGHATLYWYQQILGQGPKLLIQFQNNGVVDDSQLPKDRFSAERLKGVDSTLKIQPAKLEDSAVYLCASSGEGSAWETQYFGPGTRLLVL.

This chain links TRBV6-5 with TRBJ2-3; 7 nucleotides line up with TRBD1. Germline V lookup: CDR1 MNHEY, CDR2 SVGAGI. The CDR3 runs to 14 residues. V shed 4 bases and J 7 bases; nucleotides not matched to a gene: 8. The CDR3 nucleotides read TGTGCCAGCAGTTCTTACAGGGGAAGTTATACGCAGTATTTT. Protein product: CASSSYRGSYTQYF.

This rearrangement joins TRBV19 to TRBJ2-7; no reliable D call. Between the trimmed V and J ends, which lost 6 bases and 2 bases, there was a span of 17 bases. Germline loops: CDR1 LNHDA, CDR2 SQIVND (reference sequence). This CDR3 is built from 15 residues. The DNA for the CDR3 is TGTGCCAGTAGGAGAACTATCGGACCAACCTACGAGCAGTACTTC. It codes for CASRRTIGPTYEQYF.

Remarks on this clone: Other nucleotide sequences in the sample specify the same CDR3. The chain is built from TRBV5-1 and TRBJ1-5; the D is unclear. The CDR3 loop spans 13 amino acids. The V gene lost 0 bases and the J gene lost 6 bases, with 7 bases spanning the gap. Per the germline V gene, CDR1 is SGHRS and CDR2 is YFSETQ. The DNA of the CDR3 is TGCGCCAGCAGCTTGGACCCGGTTCAGCCCCAGCATTTT. Translation gives CASSLDPVQPQHF.

The chain is built from TRBV2 and TRBJ2-1, with 7 nucleotides matching TRBD2. V lost 6 bases and J lost 0; bases outside the gene matches: 5. The CDR3 has 15 residues. Germline V lookup: CDR1 SNHLY, CDR2 FYNNEI. This CDR3 is CASRERGTSYNEQFF. The CDR3 DNA is TGTGCCAGCAGGGAGCGGGGCACCTCCTACAATGAGCAGTTCTTC.

Concerning this clone: Different DNA sequences within this sample yield the same CDR3. J is TRBJ2-1 and V is TRBV7-2; either TRBD1 or TRBD2 may fit D (5 bases each). There are 16 residues in the CDR3. CDR1 and CDR2 from the germline V gene are SGHTA and FQGNSA. V lost 1 base and J 0 bases, leaving 10 bases between the germline ends. The CDR3 sequence is CASSLGGSGSYNEQFF. Here the CDR3 DNA reads TGTGCCAGCAGCTTAGGGGGGAGCGGCTCCTACAATGAGCAGTTCTTC.

J is TRBJ1-2 and V is TRBV6-1; a possible D gene is TRBD1 (5 bases). V was pared by 6 bases and J by 3 bases, with 11 bases between. This CDR3 spans 13 amino acids. The germline V gene encodes CDR1 MNHNS and CDR2 SASEGT. CDR3 coding DNA: TGTGCCAGCAGCGAGGGGCCTCACTATGGCTACACCTTC. Residues: CASSEGPHYGYTF.

The chain uses TRBV5-4 and TRBJ1-2; D call uncertain. Trimming removed 4 bases at V and 5 bases at J, with 12 bases between. From germline, CDR1 is SGHNT and CDR2 YYREEE (reference sequence). The CDR3 consists of 13 residues. CDR3 sequence (DNA): TGTGCCAGCAGCCTCAATGAGAATTATGGCTACACCTTC. This sequence encodes CASSLNENYGYTF.

The rearrangement links TRBV7-2 to TRBJ2-5; D is perhaps TRBD1 or TRBD2 (5 bases each). Looked up from germline, CDR1 is SGHTA and CDR2 is FQGNSA. The CDR3 spans 14 residues. Trimming removed 0 bases at V and 4 bases at J, with 9 bases between. CDR3 bases: TGTGCCAGCAGCTTAGCGCCCGGGGCAGAGACCCAGTACTTC. This codes for CASSLAPGAETQYF.

This clone came up once. The chain links TRBV19 to TRBJ2-1; D is perhaps TRBD1 or TRBD2 (5 bases each). CDR1 and CDR2 (germline): LNHDA, SQIVND (reference sequence). V lost 6 bases and J 10 bases, leaving 7 bases between the germline ends. The CDR3 totals 10 residues. The CDR3 region has the DNA TGTGCCAGTAGCAGGGACGAGCAGTTCTTC. Its translation is CASSRDEQFF.

V is TRBV11-3 and J is TRBJ1-2; TRBD1 agrees at 7 bases. J lost 1 base, V lost 5 bases, and 16 bases had no gene match. CDR1 is SGHNT and CDR2 is YENEEA in the germline V gene. CDR3 length equals 18 residues. CDR3: CASSPWTGPSVVNYGYTF. The CDR3 nucleotides read TGTGCCAGCAGCCCGTGGACAGGCCCCAGTGTGGTTAACTATGGCTACACCTTC.

The J gene is TRBJ2-5, the V gene TRBV27; possibly TRBD1 or TRBD2 for D (5 bases each). CDR3 length: 15 residues. V was shortened by 1 base and J by 2 bases, with 11 bases between the two germline ends. Germline loops: CDR1 MNHEY, CDR2 SMNVEV (reference sequence). The CDR3 reads CASSLLAGRQETQYF. The CDR3 DNA is TGTGCCAGCAGTTTATTGGCAGGGAGACAAGAGACCCAGTACTTC.

About this clone itself: Other DNA sequences in this sample translate to the same CDR3. The rearrangement uses TRBV19 and TRBJ1-5; 10 bases are shared with TRBD1. The CDR3 is 15 amino acids. V gave up 3 bases and J gave up 4 bases; unmatched junction bases: 3. Germline CDR1 and CDR2: LNHDA and SQIVND (reference sequence). The DNA for the CDR3 is TGTGCCAGTAGTATTAGGACAGGGGGAAATCAGCCCCAGCATTTT. Its protein is CASSIRTGGNQPQHF.

The rearrangement joins TRBV6-1 to TRBJ2-7, with D perhaps TRBD1 or TRBD2 (6 bases each). Germline V gives CDR1 MNHNS, CDR2 SASEGT. The ends were cut back, 1 base at V and 2 bases at J, with 18 bases in the middle. The CDR3 covers 17 residues. CDR3 DNA sequence: TGTGCCAGCAGTGAAGTAGTAGGGGGGCGGATCCCCTACGAGCAGTACTTC. Translating gives CASSEVVGGRIPYEQYF.

V is TRBV2 and J is TRBJ1-2, with D perhaps matching TRBD1 (5 bases). This CDR3 is 13 amino acids long. Germline loops: CDR1 SNHLY, CDR2 FYNNEI. V was shortened by 3 bases and J by 4 bases, with 9 bases between the two germline ends. CDR3 residues: CASSDDSSYGYTF. The DNA for the CDR3 is TGTGCCAGCAGTGATGACAGCTCCTATGGCTACACCTTC.

CDR3 in amino acids: CASSWTGGGNEKLFF. CDR3 DNA: TGTGCCAGCAGTTGGACAGGGGGCGGTAATGAAAAACTGTTTTTT. The rearrangement uses TRBV6-5 and TRBJ1-4; TRBD1 aligns across 11 bases. CDR1 and CDR2 from the germline V gene are MNHEY and SVGAGI. J was trimmed by 4 bases and V by 4 bases; bases with no gene match: 2. The CDR3 totals 15 residues.

V is TRBV2 and J is TRBJ1-4, with a weak D call TRBD1 (6 bases). Trimming left V 6 bases short and J 3 bases short, with 14 bases between. The CDR3 runs 15 residues. Germline CDR1 is SNHLY and CDR2 is FYNNEI. CDR3 sequence (DNA): TGTGCCAGCAGGCCCGGGGGGGCGGCTAATGAAAAACTGTTTTTT. Encoded protein: CASRPGGAANEKLFF. The full variable domain, in which reference TRBV2 and TRBJ1-4 provide the parts outside the CDR3, is EPEVTQTPSHQVTQMGQEVILRCVPISNHLYFYWYRQILGQKVEFLVSFYNNEISEKSEIFDDQFSVERPDGSNFTLKIRSTKLEDSAMYFCASRPGGAANEKLFFGSGTQLSVL.

The V and J genes are TRBV5-6 and TRBJ2-2, with 12 bases aligning to TRBD1. Germline V gene data show CDR1 as SGHDT and CDR2 as YYEEEE. Losses at the gene ends were 3 bases for V and 2 bases for J; bases not matched to a gene: 11. The CDR3 loop spans 19 amino acids. The CDR3 loop reads CASSSPRGQGARNTGELFF. The CDR3 bases are TGTGCCAGCAGCTCACCAAGGGGACAGGGGGCCAGAAACACCGGGGAGCTGTTTTTT.